This T cell receptor (beta chain) comes out of a study of T cell responses to AZD1222 COVID-19 vaccine. General study findings and limits: Unmutated regions of variants are reportedly targeted by nearly half of spike-specific TCRs. The peak T cell response came first, and repertoires were sampled only after it.

This clone was detected only once. Its antigen is currently unknown. Germline V gene sequence: CDR1 SEHNR, CDR2 FQNEAQ (reference sequence). The CDR3 runs 17 residues. V shed 1 base, J shed 0 bases, and the junction held 0 bases outside the gene matches. The table came from immunoSEQ multiplex PCR; TCRdb's copy has only in-frame clones and leaves some out. Of some 200,000 clones listed, just over 90% are singletons. The rearrangement uses TRBV7-9 and TRBJ2-1; 13 nucleotides align to TRBD2. Sequences were derived from peripheral blood, sampled 28 days after the second AZD1222 dose. This TCR came from an adult who received the AZD1222 COVID-19 vaccine. Here the CDR3 DNA reads TGTGCCAGCAGCTTAGGGACTAGCGGGAGCTCCTACAATGAGCAGTTCTTC. It encodes CASSLGTSGSSYNEQFF.